This T cell receptor beta chain was observed in a study of T cells after posttransplantation cyclophosphamide. Whole-study findings and limits: Donor-recipient repertoire similarity was low at 1-2 months, rising over year one. After PTCy, TRB diversity resembled that of CNI/methotrexate controls.

Germline assignment: CDR1 SGHAT and CDR2 FQNNGV. CDR3 size: 17 residues. The V segment lost 1 base and the J segment 4 bases; nucleotides outside the gene matches: 8. Cyclophosphamide on days +3 and +4 followed busulfan-fludarabine conditioning and a marrow graft. Some clones are missing from TCRdb's copy, which holds only in-frame ones; the method was immunoSEQ multiplex PCR. The profile shows roughly 6,800 clones, 92% of them singletons. About this clone itself: Its antigen is unidentified.

Specimen: PBMCs, collected less than 1,500 days after allogeneic stem cell transplant with posttransplant cyclophosphamide. This sequence was found in a female patient in her 50s who received an allogeneic stem cell transplant from a related donor, was CMV-positive, and had no GVHD. Some T cells here may be from the graft donor. This chain joins TRBV11-2 and TRBJ2-1; 9 nucleotides align to TRBD2. CDR3 loop: CASSLVAQRGEYNEQFF. The CDR3 DNA sequence: TGTGCCAGCAGCTTAGTGGCCCAGCGGGGGGAATACAATGAGCAGTTCTTC.